The TCR beta chain under discussion was sequenced for a study of blood T cell repertoires in COVID-19. The protocol was immunoSEQ multiplex PCR, while the TCRdb copy is restricted to in-frame clones and leaves out a portion. The sample contains roughly 430,000 clones, 88% of which appear only once. This CDR3 is built from 14 residues. Per germline, CDR1 SGHAT and CDR2 FQNNGV. Losses at the gene ends were 0 bases for V and 6 bases for J; bases not matched to a gene: 2. This sequence was found in a woman aged 40 to 50 with acute COVID-19. The source material was PBMCs or T cells enriched from blood (not recorded which). V is TRBV11-2 and J is TRBJ2-1; 7 bases agree with TRBD1. The CDR3 here is CASSLDPGGNEQFF. CDR3 bases: TGTGCCAGCAGCTTAGATCCAGGGGGCAATGAGCAGTTCTTC.